Below, 27 T cell receptor beta chains from the same sample are listed, as sequenced in a study of shared clonotypes between healthy human individuals. Only in-frame clones appear in the TCRdb table, and some are missing; sequencing was by immunoSEQ multiplex PCR. The sample lists 300,000 to 350,000 clones, around 67% occurring once. Sequencing was carried out using memory CD4+ T cells sorted from blood. Subset in this sample: CD45RA-negative fraction. The receptor set was obtained from a man aged 25-40 years in good health.

The chain has TRBV18 and TRBJ2-7; D may be TRBD1 (6 bases). Trimming took off 3 bases at V and 6 bases at J, with 18 bases between the two ends. CDR3 length equals 15 residues. Germline V gene data show CDR1 as KGHSH and CDR2 as LQKENI. The CDR3 loop reads CASSPVGQGSGEQYF. CDR3 DNA sequence: TGTGCCAGCTCACCGGTTGGTCAGGGGTCCGGCGAGCAGTACTTC. Filled out from reference TRBV18 and TRBJ2-7, the complete variable domain reads NAGVMQNPRHLVRRRGQEARLRCSPMKGHSHVYWYRQLPEEGLKFMVYLQKENIIDESGMPKERFSAEFPKEGPSILRIQQVVRGDSAAYFCASSPVGQGSGEQYFGPGTRLTVT.

This clone was detected only once. The V call is TRBV5-1, the J call TRBJ2-1; no reliable D call. Germline CDR1 SGHRS, CDR2 YFSETQ. The V and J ends lost 1 base and 0 bases respectively, with 8 bases between them. The CDR3 is made up of 15 amino acids. The CDR3 loop reads CASSLSVGSYNEQFF. In DNA form, the CDR3 reads TGCGCCAGCAGCTTGTCGGTCGGCTCCTACAATGAGCAGTTCTTC.

This chain joins TRBV7-2 and TRBJ2-3; a weak D match, TRBD1 (5 bases). Germline values: CDR1 SGHTA, CDR2 FQGNSA. V shed 2 bases and J shed 0 bases, with 6 bases lying between them. The CDR3 has 14 amino acids. This CDR3 is CASSLQGSTDTQYF. The CDR3 DNA follows: TGTGCCAGCAGCTTACAGGGCAGCACAGATACGCAGTATTTT. The full variable domain, completed using reference TRBV7-2 and TRBJ2-3, is GAGVSQSPSNKVTEKGKDVELRCDPISGHTALYWYRQSLGQGLEFLIYFQGNSAPDKSGLPSDRFSAERTGGSVSTLTIQRTQQEDSAVYLCASSLQGSTDTQYFGPGTRLTVL.

In regard to this clone: This specimen includes other DNA sequences encoding the same CDR3. The V call is TRBV28, the J call TRBJ2-1, with 9 bases that match TRBD2. Unmatched junction bases numbered 2, after V lost 5 bases and J lost 0 bases. From germline, CDR1 is MDHEN and CDR2 SYDVKM. CDR3 size: 15 residues. The CDR3 loop reads CASSRSGSSYNEQFF. Here the CDR3 DNA reads TGTGCCAGCAGTCGTAGCGGGAGCTCCTACAATGAGCAGTTCTTC.

V and J are TRBV7-8 and TRBJ1-3, with TRBD1 as a possible D gene (6 bases). The CDR3 is 17 residues long. Per germline, CDR1 SGHVS and CDR2 FQNEAQ. The V end was cut by 5 bases, the J end by 0 bases, with 17 bases between. This CDR3 reads CASSPHRAGSSGNTIYF. In nucleotides, the CDR3 is TGTGCCAGCAGCCCCCACAGGGCAGGGAGCTCTGGAAACACCATATATTTT.

The chain carries TRBV2 and TRBJ1-2; TRBD1 matches at 7 bases. The CDR3 is 13 residues long. The germline V gene encodes CDR1 SNHLY and CDR2 FYNNEI. The V gene end was trimmed by 6 bases and the J gene end by 3 bases; junction bases not matched to a gene: 4. In DNA form, the CDR3 reads TGTGCCAGCAGGGGGACAGTCTACTATGGCTACACCTTC. As protein: CASRGTVYYGYTF.

This chain joins TRBV18 and TRBJ2-3; 9 bases fit TRBD1. The CDR3 spans 14 residues. Germline V gene sequence: CDR1 KGHSH, CDR2 LQKENI. With V trimmed by 5 bases and J by 4 bases, 4 bases remained unmatched. This chain's CDR3 is CASSGGQGADTQYF. The CDR3, as DNA: TGTGCCAGCTCAGGGGGACAGGGCGCAGATACGCAGTATTTT.

The chain combines TRBV6-1 with TRBJ2-1; D gene unclear. This CDR3 is built from 13 residues. Germline V gene data show CDR1 as MNHNS and CDR2 as SASEGT. V gave up 6 bases and J gave up 9 bases, with 15 bases separating them. The CDR3 nucleotides are TGTGCCAGCAGCGAGTTTCCTTTTTTTGAGCAGTTCTTC. This codes for CASSEFPFFEQFF.

The CDR3 is CASSFSDNTEAFF. DNA of the CDR3: TGTGCCAGCAGCTTCTCAGATAACACTGAAGCTTTCTTT. The rearrangement links TRBV11-1 to TRBJ1-1; D call uncertain. CDR3 size: 13 residues. Trimming took 3 bases from V and 2 from J, leaving 7 bases between them. Germline-derived CDR1 and CDR2 are SGHAT and FQDESV (reference sequence).

The CDR3 sequence: CASSAPLGLGANVLTF. The CDR3 nucleotides read TGTGCCAGCAGCGCGCCCCTCGGACTTGGGGCCAACGTCCTGACTTTC. This chain joins TRBV9 and TRBJ2-6, with D tentatively TRBD2 (5 bases). CDR3 size: 16 residues. In germline, CDR1 is SGDLS, CDR2 YYNGEE. V shed 3 bases and J shed 3 bases, with 13 bases lying between them.

This CDR3 is CASSSGGTLGYEQYF. The DNA of the CDR3 is TGTGCCAGCAGTTCAGGTGGGACCCTTGGCTACGAGCAGTACTTC. The V and J genes are TRBV28 and TRBJ2-7; D tentatively fits TRBD1 or TRBD2 (5 bases each). The CDR3 has 15 residues. Trimming cost V 4 bases and J 3 bases, with 16 bases left between them. Germline CDR1 and CDR2: MDHEN and SYDVKM.

This clone showed up just once. The chain is built from TRBV7-2 and TRBJ1-4; D is possibly TRBD1 (6 bases). Germline V lookup: CDR1 SGHTA, CDR2 FQGNSA. This CDR3 comprises 16 residues. The V gene lost 5 bases and the J gene lost 1 base, with 14 bases spanning the gap. CDR3 amino acids: CASSVRGGGTNEKLFF. The CDR3, as DNA: TGTGCCAGCAGCGTGAGGGGAGGGGGAACTAATGAAAAACTGTTTTTT. Based on the CDR3 plus reference TRBV7-2 and TRBJ1-4, the full variable domain is GAGVSQSPSNKVTEKGKDVELRCDPISGHTALYWYRQSLGQGLEFLIYFQGNSAPDKSGLPSDRFSAERTGGSVSTLTIQRTQQEDSAVYLCASSVRGGGTNEKLFFGSGTQLSVL.

The chain is built from TRBV6-5 and TRBJ2-5; unclear D gene. The germline CDR1 and CDR2 sequences are MNHEY and SVGAGI. The V gene lost 6 bases and the J gene lost 1 base, with 3 bases spanning the gap. CDR3 length: 11 amino acids. DNA of the CDR3: TGTGCCAGCAGCCGCCAAGAGACCCAGTACTTC. Translating gives CASSRQETQYF.

This chain links TRBV29-1 with TRBJ2-5; TRBD2 might be the D (5 bases). V was clipped by 6 bases and J by 5 bases, with 13 bases between them. The CDR3 totals 12 residues. CDR1 and CDR2 from the germline V gene are SQVTM and ANQGSEA. The CDR3 loop is CSVNPRGETQYF. The CDR3 DNA reads as TGCAGCGTAAACCCCCGAGGGGAGACCCAGTACTTC.

This clone was seen only once. V is TRBV5-1 and J is TRBJ2-1; TRBD1 agrees at 11 bases. The CDR3 consists of 14 residues. Germline V gene lookup returns CDR1 SGHRS and CDR2 YFSETQ. The junction had 3 bases not matched to a gene; V was cut back by 3 bases and J by 7 bases. The CDR3 loop reads CASSSGTGGNEQFF. The CDR3 bases are TGCGCCAGCAGCTCCGGGACAGGGGGTAATGAGCAGTTCTTC.

The chain carries TRBV6-1 and TRBJ2-1, with D possibly TRBD2 on 5 matching bases. Trimming pared 7 bases from V and 0 bases from J, leaving 13 bases between. The germline gives CDR1 MNHNS, CDR2 SASEGT. There are 15 residues in the CDR3. The CDR3 protein is CASTKSADSYNEQFF. CDR3 nucleotide sequence: TGTGCCAGCACCAAATCAGCGGACTCCTACAATGAGCAGTTCTTC.

This clone was seen only once. V is TRBV18 and J is TRBJ2-1; tentative D call: TRBD2 (5 bases). Germline lookup yields CDR1 KGHSH and CDR2 LQKENI. The CDR3 is made up of 14 amino acids. The V end lost 3 bases, the J end lost 13 bases, and 19 bases lay between the germline ends. In DNA, the CDR3 is TGTGCCAGCTCACCGCCCTCCCAGAGGGATTTACAGTTCTTC. It yields the protein CASSPPSQRDLQFF.

The rearrangement links TRBV19 to TRBJ1-1; perhaps TRBD1 as D (6 bases). Germline loops: CDR1 LNHDA, CDR2 SQIVND (reference sequence). The CDR3 consists of 16 residues. V lost 4 bases and J lost 1, with 16 bases in between. This CDR3 is CASSTLQGVENTEAFF. The CDR3 DNA follows: TGTGCCAGTAGTACTCTACAGGGAGTGGAGAACACTGAAGCTTTCTTT.

There are many counts of this clone. V gene TRBV28 combines with J gene TRBJ1-5; TRBD1 is a possible D gene (6 bases). The CDR3 runs to 14 residues. Germline V gene lookup returns CDR1 MDHEN and CDR2 SYDVKM. Deletions cut 8 bases from V and 4 bases from J, with 15 bases between. The CDR3 region is CASLGGGRNQPQHF. In DNA form, the CDR3 reads TGTGCCAGCCTCGGGGGCGGGCGGAATCAGCCCCAGCATTTT.

The chain recombines TRBV7-9 with TRBJ2-7; D gene uncertain. The ends were cut back, 4 bases at V and 7 bases at J, with 20 bases in the middle. CDR1 and CDR2 (germline): SEHNR, FQNEAQ (reference sequence). This CDR3 has 15 residues. The CDR3 DNA sequence: TGTGCCAGCAGCTCCCACGGATCGGCCCTTTGGGAGCAGTACTTC. Its protein is CASSSHGSALWEQYF.

This clone was seen once. V usage is TRBV6-5 and J usage is TRBJ1-1; 10 bases line up with TRBD1. V dropped 6 bases and J dropped 5; count of bases not matched to a gene: 9. The CDR3 runs to 15 residues. Looked up from germline, CDR1 is MNHEY and CDR2 is SVGAGI. The chain's CDR3 is CASRPTGGAETEAFF. CDR3 nucleotides: TGTGCCAGCAGGCCGACAGGGGGCGCGGAGACTGAAGCTTTCTTT.

Concerning this clone itself: Other DNA sequences in this sample translate to the same CDR3. The chain employs TRBV5-1 and TRBJ2-7, with D unclear. The germline gives CDR1 SGHRS, CDR2 YFSETQ. This CDR3 is built from 12 residues. Trimming removed 0 bases at V and 3 bases at J, with 4 bases between. CDR3 region: CASSLGDYEQYF. For the CDR3, the DNA is TGCGCCAGCAGCTTGGGTGACTACGAGCAGTACTTC.

The gene calls are TRBV11-2 and TRBJ2-1; D might be TRBD2 (5 bases). Trimming removed 5 bases at V and 4 bases at J, with 12 bases between. Per the germline V gene, CDR1 is SGHAT and CDR2 is FQNNGV. The CDR3 is 14 amino acids. The CDR3 nucleotides are TGTGCCAGCAGCGTAGCGATAGTTTACAATGAGCAGTTCTTC. As protein: CASSVAIVYNEQFF.

The rearrangement links TRBV18 to TRBJ1-1; D remains ambiguous. CDR1 is KGHSH, CDR2 LQKENI, per germline. Trimming took 3 bases from V and 5 from J, leaving 4 bases between them. The CDR3 loop spans 11 amino acids. CDR3 residues: CASSPGTEAFF. The CDR3 DNA reads TGTGCCAGCTCACCGGGTACTGAAGCTTTCTTT.

The chain carries TRBV7-9 and TRBJ2-4; a weak D match, TRBD2 (6 bases). Germline lookup yields CDR1 SEHNR and CDR2 FQNEAQ (reference sequence). This CDR3 spans 17 amino acids. Between the trimmed V and J ends, which lost 5 bases and 6 bases, there was a span of 23 bases. The CDR3 sequence: CASSQKPGTPEGNIQYF. The CDR3 DNA reads as TGTGCCAGCAGCCAGAAACCCGGGACCCCGGAGGGAAACATTCAGTACTTC. The whole variable domain, remainder taken from reference TRBV7-9 and TRBJ2-4, is DTGVSQNPRHKITKRGQNVTFRCDPISEHNRLYWYRQTLGQGPEFLTYFQNEAQLEKSRLLSDRFSAERPKGSFSTLEIQRTEQGDSAMYLCASSQKPGTPEGNIQYFGAGTRLSVL.

This clone was found a few times. This sequence joins TRBV7-9 and TRBJ1-5; D possibly corresponds to TRBD1 (6 bases). Between the trimmed V and J ends, which lost 5 bases and 5 bases, there was a span of 10 bases. The CDR3 sequence is 13 residues long. CDR1 is SEHNR, CDR2 FQNEAQ, per germline (reference sequence). The CDR3 nucleotides read TGTGCCAGCAGCCCGACAGGCCATCAGCCCCAGCATTTT. It specifies CASSPTGHQPQHF. Full variable domain (outside the CDR3, taken from reference TRBV7-9 and TRBJ1-5): DTGVSQNPRHKITKRGQNVTFRCDPISEHNRLYWYRQTLGQGPEFLTYFQNEAQLEKSRLLSDRFSAERPKGSFSTLEIQRTEQGDSAMYLCASSPTGHQPQHFGDGTRLSIL.

The V and J genes are TRBV7-3 and TRBJ2-1, with 8 bases identical to TRBD2. Unmatched junction bases numbered 8, after V lost 5 bases and J lost 8 bases. Germline CDR1 SGHTA, CDR2 FQGTGA. CDR3 length: 14 residues. The CDR3 coding sequence is TGTGCCAGCAGCCTCGGACTAGCTTGGGATGAGCAGTTCTTC. Amino acids: CASSLGLAWDEQFF.